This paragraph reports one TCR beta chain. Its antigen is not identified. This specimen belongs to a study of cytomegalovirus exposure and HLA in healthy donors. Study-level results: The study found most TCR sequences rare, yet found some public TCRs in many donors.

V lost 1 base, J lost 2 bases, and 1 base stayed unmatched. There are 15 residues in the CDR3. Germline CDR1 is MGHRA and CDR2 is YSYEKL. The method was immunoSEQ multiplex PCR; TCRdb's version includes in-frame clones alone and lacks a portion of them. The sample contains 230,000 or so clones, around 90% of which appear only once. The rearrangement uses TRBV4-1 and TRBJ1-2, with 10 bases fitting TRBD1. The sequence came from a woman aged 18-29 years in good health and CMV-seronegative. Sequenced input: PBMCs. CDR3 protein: CASSQGGQGNYGYTF. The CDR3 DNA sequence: TGCGCCAGCAGCCAAGGGGGACAGGGGAACTATGGCTACACCTTC.